Presented here are 5 T cell receptor beta chains from one specimen sequenced in a study of control samples from healthy donors and cancer patients (TCRdb year 2020). The library relied on the immunoSEQ multiplex PCR assay. The immuneACCESS repertoire file appears here via TCRdb, limited to in-frame rearrangements. These files lack a portion of the clones; in checked studies, under half of the deficit traces to unresolved V genes, and the cause of the others is not known. Recorded for this sample are around 120,000 clones; about 93% of them occurred a single time. Roughly 2.6% of the sample is taken by the ten largest. Sequenced sample: blood. The origin of the receptors is a man aged 25 to 40 in good health.

This sequence joins TRBV9 and TRBJ2-2, with 7 nucleotides matching TRBD1. The V segment lost 0 bases and the J segment 7 bases; nucleotides outside the gene matches: 9. CDR1 SGDLS and CDR2 YYNGEE come from the germline V gene. The CDR3 totals 16 residues. The CDR3: CASSVGETGRIGELFF. CDR3 nucleotide sequence: TGTGCCAGCAGCGTAGGGGAGACAGGGAGAATCGGGGAGCTGTTTTTT.

The V gene is TRBV27, the J gene TRBJ1-6; D remains unclear. V was pared by 7 bases and J by 10 bases, with 17 bases between. CDR3 size: 14 residues. Germline V gene data show CDR1 as MNHEY and CDR2 as SMNVEV (reference sequence). CDR3 residues: CASTQGGTQSPLHF. The CDR3 region has the DNA TGTGCCAGCACCCAAGGTGGTACTCAGTCACCCCTCCACTTT.

This sequence joins TRBV21-1 and TRBJ2-5; the table assigns TRBD1, which was not confirmed against the DNA. TRBV21-1 is a documented pseudogene. This CDR3 is 18 amino acids long. The CDR3 bases are TGTGCCGCACGGGACAGGGTTGGTGAAGATCAGGCACAAGAGACCCAGTACTTC. Translating it yields CAARDRVGEDQAQETQYF.

This chain joins TRBV21-1 and TRBJ1-3; the tabulated D call, TRBD1, remains unverified against the DNA. TRBV21-1 constitutes a pseudogene. This CDR3 comprises 14 residues. The CDR3 region is CASTPQGAGNTIYF. The CDR3 region has the DNA TGTGCCAGCACCCCACAGGGGGCAGGGAACACCATATATTTT.

This chain joins TRBV28 and TRBJ1-1; no clear D. Per the germline V gene, CDR1 is MDHEN and CDR2 is SYDVKM. The CDR3 totals 15 residues. Trimming removed 6 bases at V and 0 bases at J, with 14 bases between. DNA of the CDR3: TGTGCCAGCAGCCAAGATAAGAGGATGAACACTGAAGCTTTCTTT. Its protein product is CASSQDKRMNTEAFF.